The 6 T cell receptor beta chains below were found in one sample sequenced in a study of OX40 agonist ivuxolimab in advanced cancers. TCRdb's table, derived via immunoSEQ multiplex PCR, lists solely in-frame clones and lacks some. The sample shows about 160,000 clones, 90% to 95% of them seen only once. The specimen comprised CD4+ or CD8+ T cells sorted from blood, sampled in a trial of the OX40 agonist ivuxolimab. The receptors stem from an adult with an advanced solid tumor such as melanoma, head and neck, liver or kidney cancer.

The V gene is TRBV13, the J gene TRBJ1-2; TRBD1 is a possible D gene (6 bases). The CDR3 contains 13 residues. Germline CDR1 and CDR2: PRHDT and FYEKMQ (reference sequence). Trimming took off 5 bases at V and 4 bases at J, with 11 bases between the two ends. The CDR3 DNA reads TGTGCCAGCAGCCGCCGGACAGCCTATGGCTACACCTTC. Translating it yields CASSRRTAYGYTF.

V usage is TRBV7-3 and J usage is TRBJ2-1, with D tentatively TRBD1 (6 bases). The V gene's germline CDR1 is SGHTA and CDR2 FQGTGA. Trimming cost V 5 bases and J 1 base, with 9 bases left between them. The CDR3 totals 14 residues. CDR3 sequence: CASSQGPSYNEQFF. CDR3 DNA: TGTGCCAGCAGCCAGGGGCCATCCTACAATGAGCAGTTCTTC.

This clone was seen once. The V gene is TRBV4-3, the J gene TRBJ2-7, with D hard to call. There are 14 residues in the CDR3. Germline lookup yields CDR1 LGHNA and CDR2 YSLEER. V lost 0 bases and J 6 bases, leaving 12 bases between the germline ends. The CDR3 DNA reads TGCGCCAGCAGCCAAGAGTCCAGCCGGCGCGAGCAGTACTTC. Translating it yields CASSQESSRREQYF.

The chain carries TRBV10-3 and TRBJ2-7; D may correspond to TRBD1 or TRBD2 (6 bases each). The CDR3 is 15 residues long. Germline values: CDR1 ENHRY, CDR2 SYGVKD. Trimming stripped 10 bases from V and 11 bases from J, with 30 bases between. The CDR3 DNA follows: TGTGCCACCTGGGGCGGGGACACCCTGCCCCCGCAGGAGTACTTC. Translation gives CATWGGDTLPPQEYF.

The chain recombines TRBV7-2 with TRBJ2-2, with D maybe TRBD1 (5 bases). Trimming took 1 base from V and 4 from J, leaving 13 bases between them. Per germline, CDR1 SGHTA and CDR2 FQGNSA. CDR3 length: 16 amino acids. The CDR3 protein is CASSLELPGLTGELFF. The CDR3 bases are TGTGCCAGCAGCTTAGAGTTGCCAGGGCTCACCGGGGAGCTGTTTTTT. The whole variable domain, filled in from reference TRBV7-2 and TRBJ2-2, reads GAGVSQSPSNKVTEKGKDVELRCDPISGHTALYWYRQSLGQGLEFLIYFQGNSAPDKSGLPSDRFSAERTGGSVSTLTIQRTQQEDSAVYLCASSLELPGLTGELFFGEGSRLTVL.

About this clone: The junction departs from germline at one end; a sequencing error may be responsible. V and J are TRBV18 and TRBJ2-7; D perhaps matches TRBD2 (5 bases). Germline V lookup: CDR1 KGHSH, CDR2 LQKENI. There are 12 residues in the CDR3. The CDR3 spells CASLPTEGEQYF. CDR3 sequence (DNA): TGTGCCAGCTTACCAACTGAGGGCGAGCAGTACTTC.